Listed below are T cell receptor beta chains from one sample, sequenced in a study of T cells after yellow fever vaccination. TCRdb processed the 5' RACE reads anew with MiXCR; each CDR3 protein has one entry. This sample carries some 350,000 distinct CDR3 sequences, about 9.9% of them seen once, and the ten largest clones take 15% to 20%. The sample here was PBMCs, taken on the day of the first yellow fever vaccination. The receptors derive from a man between 18 and 35 years old who received the YFV17D yellow fever vaccine. Each CDR3 is given with its conserved first and last residue.

TRBV12-3/TRBV12-4	CASSLVQGANEQFF
TRBV10-2	CASSEPGGFGYTF
TRBV7-8	CASAGGQRETQYF
TRBV5-1	CASSPDRETQYF
TRBV5-5	CAGSGTGRGNTGELFF
TRBV15	CATSAATADVSAREKLFF
TRBV7-6	CASSLEGTGFTDTQYF
TRBV29-1	CSVTGRTTDTQYF
TRBV27	CASSLAAGGPGDTQYF
TRBV20-1	CSARPPWTGPETQYF
TRBV5-1	CASSFGAGDRDTQYF
TRBV18	CASAGDRNQPQHF
TRBV4-1	CASSQLAGGNTGELFF
TRBV6-6	CASSSARTSTQYF
TRBV12-3/TRBV12-4	CASSPQQGPAYEQYF
TRBV5-1	CASSLDRVREVYNEQFF
TRBV20-1	CSANPTGAKNIQYF
TRBV7-9	CASSTGDGQGYNPLHF
TRBV7-2	CASSLWASGGSYNEQFF
TRBV24-1	CATSVLTGGPDTQYF
TRBV5-1	CASSSTGPYQETQYF
TRBV20-1	CSARVEGVGYEQYF
TRBV7-2	CASSLAGGFTDTQYF
TRBV4-1	CASSRGGTPSFNYGYTF
TRBV20-1	CSARQGLNNEQFF
TRBV7-9	CASSPRRGDFGDTQYF
TRBV5-4	CASSMRLAGGLTDTQYF
TRBV5-6	CASSLVMGEKLFF
TRBV4-3	CASSSGGGDSEKLFF
TRBV5-5	CASSLASGGYSPLHF
TRBV5-1	CASSLAGSAGSDTQYF
TRBV28	CASNVGTGQYNEQFF
TRBV4-1	CASSQLVSRHGTGELFF
TRBV29-1	CSAVQGGDGYTF
TRBV7-9	CASSFSPRDEQFF
TRBV7-2	CASSLYVSVYGYTF
TRBV4-2	CASSQDLDFYEQYF
TRBV20-1	CSAREGDEKLFF